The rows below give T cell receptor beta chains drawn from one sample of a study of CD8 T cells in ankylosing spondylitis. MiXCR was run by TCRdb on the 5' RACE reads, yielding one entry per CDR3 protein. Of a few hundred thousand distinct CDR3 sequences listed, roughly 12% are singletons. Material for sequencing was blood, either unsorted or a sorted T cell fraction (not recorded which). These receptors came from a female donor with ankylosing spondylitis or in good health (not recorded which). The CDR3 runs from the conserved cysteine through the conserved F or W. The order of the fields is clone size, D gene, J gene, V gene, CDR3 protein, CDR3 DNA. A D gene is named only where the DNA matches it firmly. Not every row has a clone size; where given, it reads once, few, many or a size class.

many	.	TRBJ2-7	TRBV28	CASSLTHSYEQYF	TGTGCCAGCAGTTTAACCCATTCCTACGAGCAGTACTTC
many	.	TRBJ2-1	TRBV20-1	CSARWDGGNTNEQFF	TGCAGTGCTAGATGGGACGGCGGCAATACTAATGAGCAGTTCTTC
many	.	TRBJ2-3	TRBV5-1	CASSLGSGTDTQYF	TGCGCCAGCAGCTTGGGTTCCGGCACAGATACGCAGTATTTT
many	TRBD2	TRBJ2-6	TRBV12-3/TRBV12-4	CASSPRAGGSGANVLTF	TGTGCCAGCAGTCCACGAGCGGGAGGTTCTGGGGCCAACGTCCTGACTTTC
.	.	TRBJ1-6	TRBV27	CASRETGGLNSTLHF	TGTGCCAGCCGCGAAACGGGGGGCCTTAATTCAACCCTCCACTTT
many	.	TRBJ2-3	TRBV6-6	CASSWGTDTQYF	TGTGCCAGCAGTTGGGGTACAGATACGCAGTATTTT
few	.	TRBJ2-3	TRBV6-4	CASSDSITTDTQYF	TGTGCCAGCAGTGACTCGATCACCACAGATACGCAGTATTTT
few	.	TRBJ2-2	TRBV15	CATSPGTNTGELFF	TGTGCCACCAGCCCCGGGACGAACACCGGGGAGCTGTTTTTT
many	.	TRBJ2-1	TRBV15	CATSTKSYNEQFF	TGTGCCACCAGCACCAAGTCCTACAATGAGCAGTTCTTC
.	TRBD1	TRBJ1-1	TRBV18	CASSPPGGITEAFF	TGTGCCAGCTCACCCCCAGGGGGGATCACTGAAGCTTTCTTT
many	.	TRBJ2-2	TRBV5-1	CASSVDGGPTNTGELFF	TGCGCCAGCAGCGTGGATGGTGGGCCTACGAACACCGGGGAGCTGTTTTTT
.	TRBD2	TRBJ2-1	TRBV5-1	CASSRDIAGGQRGNEQFF	TGCGCCAGCAGCCGCGATATAGCGGGGGGGCAGCGGGGCAATGAGCAGTTCTTC